A single sample gave rise to the 23 T cell receptor beta chains below, sequenced in a study of Tregs in tolerant kidney transplant recipients. Profiling relied on immunoSEQ multiplex PCR, and the TCRdb table lists in-frame clones only, not all of them. Of fewer than 95,000 clones in the sample, 93% are singletons; the top ten hold roughly 1.5%. Mixed chimerism was transient after nonmyeloablative marrow transplants from related graft donors. This specimen was CD4+ T cells from blood (PBMCs), taken 12 months after the transplant. All receptors derive from a human patient who received a combined kidney and bone marrow transplant. Certain T cells may be donor cells from the graft.

V is TRBV5-4 and J is TRBJ1-5; D is undetermined. Germline CDR1 SGHNT, CDR2 YYREEE (reference sequence). The V gene lost 0 bases and the J gene lost 0 bases, with 4 bases spanning the gap. The CDR3 spans 14 residues. The CDR3 loop is CASSLDNSNQPQHF. Here the CDR3 DNA reads TGTGCCAGCAGCTTGGACAATAGCAATCAGCCCCAGCATTTT.

This clone was detected once. The chain employs TRBV11-1 and TRBJ2-5; D gene unclear. Germline V gene sequence: CDR1 SGHAT, CDR2 FQDESV (reference sequence). The V and J ends lost 5 bases and 3 bases respectively, with 13 bases between them. This CDR3 comprises 14 residues. The CDR3 sequence: CASSKLIGKETQYF. CDR3 coding DNA: TGTGCCAGCAGCAAGCTTATCGGTAAAGAGACCCAGTACTTC.

A remark on this clone: The junction differs from germline at one of its ends, possibly a read error. The CDR3 bases are TGTGCCAGCAGCTACCCGGGACAGGGTATTGGTGTCTTC. This encodes CASSYPGQGIGVF. V gene TRBV7-2 combines with J gene TRBJ2-1; 9 bases fit TRBD1. The CDR3 runs to 13 residues. Germline V gene data show CDR1 as SGHTA and CDR2 as FQGNSA.

The chain couples TRBV27 to TRBJ1-1, with 8 bases matching TRBD1. Germline V CDR1 and CDR2: MNHEY, SMNVEV (reference sequence). There are 16 residues in the CDR3. The ends lost 5 bases at V and 1 base at J; junction bases unmatched: 9. CDR3 loop: CASSPDRESGNTEAFF. CDR3 in DNA: TGTGCCAGCAGTCCGGACAGGGAGTCGGGGAACACTGAAGCTTTCTTT.

This clone was seen just once. The rearrangement uses TRBV5-1 and TRBJ2-2; tentative D call: TRBD1 (5 bases). Germline V gene lookup returns CDR1 SGHRS and CDR2 YFSETQ. V gave up 4 bases and J gave up 5 bases, with 12 bases separating them. CDR3 size: 14 residues. DNA for the CDR3: TGCGCCAGCAGCCAGGGTAGTGTGACCGGGGAGCTGTTTTTT. Its translation: CASSQGSVTGELFF. Supplemented by reference TRBV5-1 and TRBJ2-2, the full variable domain reads KAGVTQTPRYLIKTRGQQVTLSCSPISGHRSVSWYQQTPGQGLQFLFEYFSETQRNKGNFPGRFSGRQFSNSRSEMNVSTLELGDSALYLCASSQGSVTGELFFGEGSRLTVL.

This rearrangement joins TRBV6-1 to TRBJ2-5; D perhaps matches TRBD2 (6 bases). The end of the DNA is better explained by TRBJ2-7, so the J call may be wrong. The CDR3 loop spans 11 amino acids. Germline assignment: CDR1 MNHNS and CDR2 SASEGT. This CDR3 is CATERVYEQYF. CDR3 bases: TGTGCCACCGAGCGGGTCTACGAGCAGTACTTC.

V and J are TRBV7-3 and TRBJ2-5; D is undetermined. The CDR3 is made up of 13 amino acids. Deletions cut 0 bases from V and 7 bases from J, with 9 bases between. Germline V gene data show CDR1 as SGHTA and CDR2 as FQGTGA. For the CDR3, the DNA is TGTGCCAGCAGCTTAACAGGCTCGGGGACCCAGTACTTC. It codes for CASSLTGSGTQYF.

This clone was seen a single time. The chain carries TRBV7-9 and TRBJ2-7; maybe TRBD2 (6 bases). This CDR3 contains 15 residues. The germline V gene has CDR1 SEHNR and CDR2 FQNEAQ (reference sequence). V was shortened by 5 bases and J by 3 bases, with 17 bases between the two germline ends. This CDR3 reads CASSRSGGGNYEQYF. The CDR3, as DNA: TGTGCCAGCAGCAGAAGCGGTGGGGGGAACTACGAGCAGTACTTC.

The V gene is TRBV4-3, the J gene TRBJ2-5; a possible D gene is TRBD1 (5 bases). The CDR3 runs 15 residues. CDR1 is LGHNA, CDR2 YSLEER, per germline. V was clipped by 0 bases and J by 2 bases, with 10 bases between them. The CDR3 sequence is CASSQDLTVQETQYF. The CDR3 DNA is TGCGCCAGCAGCCAAGATTTGACAGTGCAAGAGACCCAGTACTTC.

In its sample, this clone was seen once. This sequence joins TRBV11-3 and TRBJ1-3; TRBD1 might be the D (5 bases). V gave up 4 bases and J gave up 7 bases, with 14 bases separating them. CDR1 SGHNT and CDR2 YENEEA come from the germline V gene. This CDR3 comprises 14 residues. The CDR3 DNA reads as TGTGCCAGCAGCTCCCGGACACTGACGAACACCATATATTTT. This sequence encodes CASSSRTLTNTIYF. Supplemented by reference TRBV11-3 and TRBJ1-3, the full variable domain reads EAGVVQSPRYKIIEKKQPVAFWCNPISGHNTLYWYLQNLGQGPELLIRYENEEAVDDSQLPKDRFSAERLKGVDSTLKIQPAELGDSAVYLCASSSRTLTNTIYFGEGSWLTVV.

The chain combines TRBV7-2 with TRBJ2-5; D perhaps matches TRBD2 (5 bases). CDR3 length: 13 residues. Trimming took off 4 bases at V and 5 bases at J, with 11 bases between the two ends. CDR1 is SGHTA, CDR2 FQGNSA, per germline. The CDR3 bases are TGTGCCAGCAGCTCAGGACTTGTGGAGACCCAGTACTTC. This gives the protein CASSSGLVETQYF.

The CDR3 DNA sequence: TGTGCCAGCAGCTCCTCGTCCGGGACAGGGCCCGGGGAGCTGTTTTTT. It translates to CASSSSSGTGPGELFF. The V and J genes are TRBV11-3 and TRBJ2-2; 9 bases line up with TRBD1. Germline V gene lookup returns CDR1 SGHNT and CDR2 YENEEA. The CDR3 sequence is 16 residues long. The J segment lost 6 bases and the V segment lost 4 bases, leaving 9 bases of the junction unmatched.

The chain carries TRBV19 and TRBJ2-5, with D perhaps matching TRBD2 (5 bases). Germline CDR1 is LNHDA and CDR2 is SQIVND (reference sequence). V was pared by 3 bases and J by 4 bases, with 12 bases between. This CDR3 is built from 14 residues. The CDR3 DNA sequence: TGTGCCAGTAGTATTTTCGGGGAGTCAGAGACCCAGTACTTC. This encodes CASSIFGESETQYF.

The chain links TRBV15 to TRBJ2-3; tentatively, D is TRBD2 (5 bases). This CDR3 has 16 residues. With 1 base removed from V and 1 base from J, the gap between germline ends came to 12 bases. Germline-derived CDR1 and CDR2 are LNHNV and YYDKDF (reference sequence). The CDR3 is CATSRVVGEGTDTQYF. CDR3 DNA: TGTGCCACCAGCAGAGTGGTCGGGGAAGGCACAGATACGCAGTATTTT.

The J gene is TRBJ1-3, the V gene TRBV21-1; TRBD1 is the table's D call, not checked against the DNA. TRBV21-1 is described as a pseudogene. This CDR3 contains 16 residues. The CDR3 DNA reads TGTGCCAGCAGCACCAACAGGGGAGCGTATGAAAACACCATATATTTT. Encoded protein: CASSTNRGAYENTIYF.

The genes are TRBV11-3 and TRBJ2-1, with 9 nucleotides matching TRBD2. Germline V CDR1 and CDR2: SGHNT, YENEEA. This CDR3 contains 15 residues. V was pared by 3 bases and J by 6 bases, with 6 bases of the junction left unmatched. CDR3 residues: CASSLVAGALNEQFF. In DNA, the CDR3 is TGTGCCAGCAGCTTGGTAGCGGGAGCTCTCAATGAGCAGTTCTTC.

The chain links TRBV28 to TRBJ1-2; 8 bases map to TRBD1. From germline, CDR1 is MDHEN and CDR2 SYDVKM. The CDR3 runs 14 residues. After removal of 3 bases from V and 8 bases from J, the junction contained 8 bases not matched to a gene. Here the CDR3 DNA reads TGTGCCAGCAGTTTCGGACAGGGATACAAGGGCTACACCTTC. This translates into CASSFGQGYKGYTF.

This sequence joins TRBV5-4 and TRBJ2-1; 14 bases agree with TRBD2. The CDR3 runs 16 residues. The V segment lost 4 bases and the J segment 3 bases; nucleotides outside the gene matches: 3. The germline gives CDR1 SGHNT, CDR2 YYREEE (reference sequence). This CDR3 reads CASSVGLAGGYNEQFF. The CDR3, as DNA: TGTGCCAGCAGCGTCGGACTAGCGGGAGGCTACAATGAGCAGTTCTTC. Filled out from reference TRBV5-4 and TRBJ2-1, the complete variable domain reads ETGVTQSPTHLIKTRGQQVTLRCSSQSGHNTVSWYQQALGQGPQFIFQYYREEENGRGNFPPRFSGLQFPNYSSELNVNALELDDSALYLCASSVGLAGGYNEQFFGPGTRLTVL.

The J gene is TRBJ2-1, the V gene TRBV15; tentatively, D is TRBD2 (5 bases). Per the germline V gene, CDR1 is LNHNV and CDR2 is YYDKDF (reference sequence). With 0 bases removed from V and 8 bases from J, the gap between germline ends came to 17 bases. The CDR3 sequence is 16 residues long. The CDR3 spells CATSRDKRGSIHEQFF. In DNA form, the CDR3 reads TGTGCCACCAGCAGAGATAAGCGCGGGTCTATTCATGAGCAGTTCTTC.

This clone has a single count. The rearrangement joins TRBV18 to TRBJ2-3, with unresolved D. The CDR3 is 16 amino acids. Germline V gives CDR1 KGHSH, CDR2 LQKENI. The V end was cut by 1 base, the J end by 0 bases, with 11 bases between. In DNA form, the CDR3 reads TGTGCCAGCTCACCACTTGGAGTAGTGAGCACAGATACGCAGTATTTT. Translation gives CASSPLGVVSTDTQYF.

The genes are TRBV30 and TRBJ1-3; 8 bases are shared with TRBD1. With V trimmed by 5 bases and J by 4 bases, 13 bases remained unmatched. The germline CDR1 and CDR2 sequences are GTSNPN and SVGIG (reference sequence). This CDR3 comprises 16 residues. The CDR3 region is CAWRTPTGGLGNTIYF. CDR3 DNA sequence: TGTGCCTGGCGCACTCCCACAGGGGGGTTAGGAAACACCATATATTTT.

This sequence joins TRBV11-3 and TRBJ2-6; possibly TRBD2 for D (6 bases). CDR1 is SGHNT and CDR2 is YENEEA in the germline V gene. This CDR3 comprises 19 residues. This CDR3 reads CATTKGRGTGFSGANVLTF. CDR3 DNA sequence: TGTGCTACTACAAAAGGGCGGGGTACTGGGTTCTCTGGGGCCAACGTCCTGACTTTC.

The chain uses TRBV9 and TRBJ2-7, with TRBD1 matching 11 bases. CDR3 size: 15 residues. The germline V gene has CDR1 SGDLS and CDR2 YYNGEE. Germline trimming cut 3 bases from V and 6 bases from J; bases unmatched to any gene: 8. In DNA form, the CDR3 reads TGTGCCAGCAGCGAATCCCCGGGACAGGGGGTCGAGCAGTACTTC. Translating gives CASSESPGQGVEQYF.